The rows below give T cell receptor beta chains drawn from one sample of a study of T cell repertoires in cytomegalovirus infection. Via MiXCR, TCRdb re-called the reads, giving one row per CDR3 protein. The sample records about 55,000 distinct CDR3 sequences, around 20% being singletons. Their antigens are not known. Sequenced here: CD8+ T cells from cultured PBMCs, sampled from culture after CMV antigen stimulation. The receptors shown here come from a human donor in good health (CMV status not recorded). Some clones in this sample may be carry-over from other donors' samples. CDR3s include the opening cysteine and the closing phenylalanine or tryptophan. The order of the fields is clone size, D gene, V gene, J gene, CDR3 DNA, CDR3 protein. D genes are given only for firm matches. Not all rows give a size; the values are once, few, many and, for expanded clones, a class.

.	TRBD2	TRBV7-8	TRBJ2-2	TGTGCCAGCAGCCACCGGGGGGACTCGGCCGGGGAGCTGTTTTTT	CASSHRGDSAGELFF
few	TRBD2	TRBV11-2	TRBJ2-1	TGTGCCAGCAGCTTCGGCAGGACTAGCGGGGGAAATGAGCAGTTCTTC	CASSFGRTSGGNEQFF
few	.	TRBV24-1	TRBJ2-1	TGTGCCACCAGTGATTCGACTAGTTCGGTGGAGAATGAGCAGTTCTTC	CATSDSTSSVENEQFF
few	.	TRBV6-1	TRBJ1-2	TGTGCCAGCAGTGAGCGACTAGGCCAAAAAGGAGGTTCTGGCTACACCTTC	CASSERLGQKGGSGYTF
.	.	TRBV6-2/TRBV6-3	TRBJ1-6	TGTGCCAGCAGTAAAAGCTCCTATAATTCACCCCTCCACTTT	CASSKSSYNSPLHF
.	.	TRBV28	TRBJ2-1	TGTGCCAGCAGTTTGGATGGGACCAGTCCCTACAATGAGCAGTTCTTC	CASSLDGTSPYNEQFF
many	.	TRBV28	TRBJ2-5	TGTGCCAGCAGTCTGTCGTGGGGGCAAGAGACCCAGTACTTC	CASSLSWGQETQYF
few	TRBD1	TRBV5-6	TRBJ2-7	TGTGCCAGCAGCGTTTCCGGACAGGGGTTGTACGAGCAGTACTTC	CASSVSGQGLYEQYF
.	.	TRBV11-2	TRBJ1-2	TGTGCCAGCAGCGGTCGATTTTCTAACTATGGCTACACCTTC	CASSGRFSNYGYTF
once	.	TRBV13	TRBJ2-1	TGTGCCAGCAGCTTAGCAGGGACCTCCTACAATGAGCAGTTCTTC	CASSLAGTSYNEQFF
once	.	TRBV3-1	TRBJ2-1	TGTGCCAGCAGCCAAGGCGGTTACTACAATGAGCAGTTCTTC	CASSQGGYYNEQFF
.	TRBD1	TRBV6-2/TRBV6-3	TRBJ2-5	TGTGCCAGCAGTGAAGACAGGGGGCGAGAGACCCAGTACTTC	CASSEDRGRETQYF
few	TRBD2	TRBV2	TRBJ2-1	TGTGCCAGCAGTACTAGCGGGGAGGGCATCGACAATGAGCAGTTCTTC	CASSTSGEGIDNEQFF
.	.	TRBV7-7	TRBJ2-7	TGTGCCAGCAGCTTAGAGTCCGGCTACGAGCAGTACTTC	CASSLESGYEQYF
.	TRBD2	TRBV15	TRBJ2-2	TGTGCCACCAGCAGTTGGCCCCAAGGGACTAGCGGGAGGGCCGCTCCGGCCGGGGAGCTGTTTTTT	CATSSWPQGTSGRAAPAGELFF
.	.	TRBV7-6	TRBJ2-2	TGTGCCAGCAGCATGGTCCCAGCGGGGAACACCGGGGAGCTGTTTTTT	CASSMVPAGNTGELFF
.	TRBD2	TRBV29-1	TRBJ2-1	TGCAGCGTGGAAGGGCTAGCGGGGAGAGCCGATTACAATGAGCAGTTCTTC	CSVEGLAGRADYNEQFF
.	.	TRBV7-9	TRBJ2-7	TGTGCCAGCAGTTCTGACTACGAGCAGTACTTC	CASSSDYEQYF
once	.	TRBV4-1	TRBJ2-5	TGCGCCAGCAGCCCGGCGGGTGAAGAGACCCAGTACTTC	CASSPAGEETQYF